This T cell receptor (beta chain) stems from a study of cytomegalovirus exposure and HLA in healthy donors. Background on the study: HLA-typed donors were the source of 86 million or so unique TCRs held in an early data release.

CDR1 SEHNR and CDR2 FQNEAQ come from the germline V gene (reference sequence). The CDR3 length is 11 residues. Findings and limits, study-wide: The authors later found TCR association rates varying by HLA locus, with DRB1 most and HLA-C fewest. Some segments of the V type, notably TRBV6-2 and TRBV6-3, were excluded as indistinguishable.

In the PCR, 60 Vbeta and 13 Jbeta primers were used. This table comes from immunoSEQ multiplex PCR, and its TCRdb copy is limited to in-frame clones, with some not included. This sample has over 200,000 clones; 85% to 90% occur once, and the top ten carry around 1%. Details on this clone: Antigen unknown. The junction does not match germline at one end; this may be a read error.

This sequence originates from a woman aged 18-35 years in good health and CMV-seronegative. The rearrangement uses TRBV7-9 and TRBJ2-2; no clear D. Material for sequencing was PBMCs. In DNA form, the CDR3 reads TGTTCCAGCATCCTCACCGGGGAGCTGTTTTTT. It codes for CSSILTGELFF.